Listed below are T cell receptor beta chains from one sample, sequenced in a study of T cells in localized non-small cell lung cancer. Assay used: immunoSEQ multiplex PCR; TCRdb lists only in-frame clones, some missing. The table has thousands of clones, roughly a third seen once. This material consisted of normal lung tissue next to the tumor, taken before any cancer treatment. The receptors derive from an older male donor with stage I lung adenocarcinoma. Each CDR3 is given with its conserved first and last residue. The order of the fields is clone size, D gene, J gene, V gene, CDR3 protein, CDR3 DNA. A D gene is named only where the DNA matches it firmly. Not every row has a clone size; where given, it reads once, few, many or a size class.

clone_size: NA; d_call: TRBD1; j_call: TRBJ1-1; v_call: TRBV11-3; cdr3_aa: CASNGQGRNTEAFF; cdr3_nt: TGTGCCAGCAACGGACAGGGACGGAACACTGAAGCTTTCTTT
clone_size: NA; d_call: NA; j_call: TRBJ1-5; v_call: TRBV19; cdr3_aa: CASRLDGNQPQHF; cdr3_nt: TGTGCCAGTCGCTTGGACGGCAATCAGCCCCAGCATTTT
clone_size: NA; d_call: NA; j_call: TRBJ2-7; v_call: TRBV11-3; cdr3_aa: CASSSQVEGRNEQYF; cdr3_nt: TGTGCCAGCAGCTCCCAGGTGGAGGGAAGAAACGAGCAGTACTTC
clone_size: few; d_call: NA; j_call: TRBJ1-2; v_call: TRBV19; cdr3_aa: CASLPAWNYGYTF; cdr3_nt: TGTGCCAGCCTCCCAGCCTGGAACTATGGCTACACCTTC
clone_size: NA; d_call: TRBD2; j_call: TRBJ2-2; v_call: TRBV6-8; cdr3_aa: CASSLRSGSRTGELFF; cdr3_nt: TGTGCCAGCAGCCTGCGTAGCGGGAGTAGGACCGGGGAGCTGTTTTTT
clone_size: medium-sized; d_call: TRBD2; j_call: TRBJ2-3; v_call: TRBV14; cdr3_aa: CASSQDWGLAGGDTQYF; cdr3_nt: TGTGCCAGCAGCCAAGATTGGGGACTAGCGGGAGGAGATACGCAGTATTTT
clone_size: few; d_call: NA; j_call: TRBJ2-1; v_call: TRBV6-8; cdr3_aa: CASSTRSDVYNEQFF; cdr3_nt: TGTGCCAGCAGCACACGCTCCGACGTCTACAATGAGCAGTTCTTC
clone_size: few; d_call: NA; j_call: TRBJ1-3; v_call: TRBV28; cdr3_aa: CGASPPGNTIYF; cdr3_nt: TGTGGGGCCTCCCCTCCTGGAAACACCATATATTTT
clone_size: NA; d_call: NA; j_call: TRBJ2-1; v_call: TRBV14; cdr3_aa: CASSPGRPREDEQFF; cdr3_nt: TGTGCCAGCAGTCCGGGGAGGCCAAGGGAAGATGAGCAGTTCTTC
clone_size: NA; d_call: TRBD1; j_call: TRBJ2-5; v_call: TRBV29-1; cdr3_aa: CSAPTGGWETQYF; cdr3_nt: TGCAGCGCTCCGACAGGGGGCTGGGAGACCCAGTACTTC
clone_size: few; d_call: TRBD2; j_call: TRBJ2-3; v_call: TRBV10-2; cdr3_aa: CASRLAGEGDTQYF; cdr3_nt: TGCGCCAGCAGACTAGCGGGGGAGGGGGATACGCAGTATTTT
clone_size: NA; d_call: TRBD1; j_call: TRBJ1-1; v_call: TRBV23-1; cdr3_aa: CASARQGSTEAFF; cdr3_nt: TGCGCCAGCGCCAGACAGGGGTCCACTGAAGCTTTCTTT